This TCR beta chain emerged from a study of graft-versus-host responses after intestinal transplantation. To note about this clone: Its specificity is not known.

This table comes from immunoSEQ multiplex PCR, and its TCRdb copy is limited to in-frame clones, with some not included. Of some 90,000 clones listed, more than 90% were seen once; the top ten hold about 0.3%. After removal of 1 base from V and 7 bases from J, the junction contained 5 bases not matched to a gene. The CDR3 spans 16 residues. Germline V gene lookup returns CDR1 MNHEY and CDR2 SMNVEV (reference sequence). The source is a human donor who received an intestinal transplant. Source: unstimulated CD4+ T cells sorted from spleen or lymph node cells, taken before intestinal transplant. The rearrangement uses TRBV27 and TRBJ2-2, with 11 bases fitting TRBD1. CDR3 bases: TGTGCCAGCAGTTTATGGTCCGGGACAGGGGGCGGGGAGCTGTTTTTT. This codes for CASSLWSGTGGGELFF.